This TCR beta chain was sequenced during a study of cytomegalovirus exposure and HLA in healthy donors. The primer mix had 60 Vbeta and 13 Jbeta primers. Method: immunoSEQ multiplex PCR; TCRdb's copy keeps in-frame clones and lacks some. Found here are some 170,000 clones, around four fifths of them singletons; the top ten hold around 0.91%. To note about this clone: Its antigen is not identified.

The CDR3 runs to 14 residues. The germline CDR1 and CDR2 sequences are MNHNS and SASEGT. V trimming: 4 bases; J trimming: 3 bases; junction bases outside the gene matches: 1. Study results and caveats: Specific recognition of CMV antigens was confirmed in vitro for a few chains (all CMV-associated). Highly shared sequence variants in one cluster were likely a sequencing artifact.

The receptor comes from a girl under 10 years old in good health and CMV-seropositive. Sequenced sample: PBMCs. The chain employs TRBV6-1 and TRBJ2-1; 9 bases align to TRBD2. The CDR3 DNA follows: TGTGCCAGCAGTGGACTAGCGGACTACAATGAGCAGTTCTTC. Translation: CASSGLADYNEQFF.